This is a list of T cell receptor beta chains from one sample in a study of PD-L1 blockade in urothelial cancer. Method: immunoSEQ multiplex PCR; TCRdb's copy keeps in-frame clones and lacks some. The table includes 80,000 to 95,000 clones, 70% to 90% detected once. The material was PBMCs, obtained around atezolizumab (anti-PD-L1) treatment. These receptors were taken from a man between 65 and 85 years old with urothelial cancer. Both conserved end residues are part of each CDR3. The order of the fields is clone size, V gene, J gene, D gene, CDR3 protein, CDR3 DNA. D genes are given only for firm matches. Not all rows give a size; the values are once, few, many and, for expanded clones, a class.

abundance: -
v_gene: TRBV30
j_gene: TRBJ1-1
d_gene: -
CDR3aa: CAWSETGLNTEAFF
CDR3nt: TGTGCCTGGAGTGAAACAGGGCTGAACACTGAAGCTTTCTTT

abundance: -
v_gene: TRBV6-6
j_gene: TRBJ1-4
d_gene: -
CDR3aa: CASSYLAGKEKLFF
CDR3nt: TGTGCCAGCAGTTACTTGGCAGGGAAGGAAAAACTGTTTTTT

abundance: -
v_gene: TRBV5-1
j_gene: TRBJ2-2
d_gene: -
CDR3aa: CASSWAGTRDTGELFF
CDR3nt: TGCGCCAGCAGCTGGGCGGGGACCCGAGACACCGGGGAGCTGTTTTTT

abundance: -
v_gene: TRBV10-3
j_gene: TRBJ2-3
d_gene: -
CDR3aa: CAIRGDTGTDTQYF
CDR3nt: TGTGCCATCAGGGGGGACACCGGCACAGATACGCAGTATTTT

abundance: -
v_gene: TRBV7-9
j_gene: TRBJ2-1
d_gene: TRBD2
CDR3aa: CASSSRGGVDEQFF
CDR3nt: TGTGCCAGCAGCTCCCGGGGGGGCGTCGATGAGCAGTTCTTC

abundance: -
v_gene: TRBV7-9
j_gene: TRBJ1-3
d_gene: -
CDR3aa: CASSFRNTIYF
CDR3nt: TGTGCCAGCAGCTTCCGGAACACCATATATTTT

abundance: -
v_gene: TRBV19
j_gene: TRBJ1-3
d_gene: -
CDR3aa: CASSIRQTGSGNTIYF
CDR3nt: TGTGCCAGTAGTATACGCCAGACAGGCTCTGGAAACACCATATATTTT

abundance: -
v_gene: TRBV2
j_gene: TRBJ2-3
d_gene: TRBD1
CDR3aa: CASSEQGAFTDTQYF
CDR3nt: TGTGCCAGCAGTGAACAGGGGGCGTTCACAGATACGCAGTATTTT

abundance: -
v_gene: TRBV7-2
j_gene: TRBJ2-1
d_gene: TRBD2
CDR3aa: CASSLASGSINEQFF
CDR3nt: TGTGCCAGCAGCTTAGCTAGCGGGAGTATCAATGAGCAGTTCTTC

abundance: -
v_gene: TRBV6-4
j_gene: TRBJ2-5
d_gene: -
CDR3aa: CASSEGRRGPLDQETQYF
CDR3nt: TGTGCCAGCAGTGAGGGGAGGAGGGGGCCTTTGGACCAAGAGACCCAGTACTTC

abundance: few
v_gene: TRBV7-6
j_gene: TRBJ1-5
d_gene: -
CDR3aa: CASSLITGVDQPQHF
CDR3nt: TGTGCCAGCAGCTTAATCACCGGGGTGGATCAGCCCCAGCATTTT